This T cell receptor (beta chain) originates from a study of CD8+ T cells in alopecia areata. In each case, RNA was isolated and then reverse transcribed into cDNA as the sequencing template. Produced via immunoSEQ multiplex PCR; TCRdb's table is partial and in-frame only. The sample carries fewer than 150,000 clones, 30% to 40% recorded once. Punch biopsies of lesional scalp, plus peripheral blood, were taken from alopecia areata patients. The authors sorted CD4+ and CD8+ T cells from PBMCs. Sample: CD4+ T cells sorted from blood. The sequence derives from a human donor with alopecia areata.

The CDR3 DNA reads TGTGCCAGCAGTCGACTAGCGGGGGGGCGGAATGAGCAGTTCTTC. Its protein product is CASSRLAGGRNEQFF. The genes are TRBV28 and TRBJ2-1, with 14 bases lining up with TRBD2. V gave up 5 bases and J gave up 7 bases; unmatched junction bases: 4. The germline V gene has CDR1 MDHEN and CDR2 SYDVKM. There are 15 residues in the CDR3.